This record covers a single TCR beta chain. What it recognizes is unknown. The data are from a study of cytomegalovirus exposure and HLA in healthy donors. The CDR3 sequence is 15 residues long. The junction had 4 bases not matched to a gene; V was cut back by 5 bases and J by 2 bases. Germline values: CDR1 LNHDA, CDR2 SQIVND (reference sequence). Whole-study results and caveats: In a later analysis, TCR beta V- and J-gene trimming showed a link to a missense DCLRE1C variant.

60 Vbeta and 13 Jbeta primers were used in PCR. The table came from immunoSEQ multiplex PCR; TCRdb's copy has only in-frame clones and leaves some out. The table has 120,000 or so clones, about four fifths seen once. This clonotype was sampled from a young man in good health and CMV-seronegative. The specimen sequenced was PBMCs. This chain joins TRBV19 and TRBJ2-1, with 9 positions matching TRBD2. This CDR3 reads CASSGAGGPYNEQFF. CDR3 DNA sequence: TGTGCCAGTAGTGGGGCGGGGGGGCCCTACAATGAGCAGTTCTTC.